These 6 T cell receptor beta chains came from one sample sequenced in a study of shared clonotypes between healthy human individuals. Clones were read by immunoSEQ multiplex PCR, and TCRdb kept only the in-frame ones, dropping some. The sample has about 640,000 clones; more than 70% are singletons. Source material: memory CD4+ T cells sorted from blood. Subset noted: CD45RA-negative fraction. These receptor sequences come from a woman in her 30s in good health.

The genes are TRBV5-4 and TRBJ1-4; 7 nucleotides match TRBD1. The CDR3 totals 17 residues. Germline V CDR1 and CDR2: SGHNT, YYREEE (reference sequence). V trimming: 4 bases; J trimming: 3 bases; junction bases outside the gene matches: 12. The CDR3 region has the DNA TGTGCCAGCAGCACTGGTGGAGGGGGCATGGCTAATGAAAAACTGTTTTTT. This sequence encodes CASSTGGGGMANEKLFF.

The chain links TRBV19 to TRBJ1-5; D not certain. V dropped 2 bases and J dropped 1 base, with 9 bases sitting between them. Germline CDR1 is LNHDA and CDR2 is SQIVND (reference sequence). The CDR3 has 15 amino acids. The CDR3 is CASSIQRSSNQPQHF. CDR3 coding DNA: TGTGCCAGTAGTATACAGAGGAGCAGCAATCAGCCCCAGCATTTT. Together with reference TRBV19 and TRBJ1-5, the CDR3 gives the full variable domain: DGGITQSPKYLFRKEGQNVTLSCEQNLNHDAMYWYRQDPGQGLRLIYYSQIVNDFQKGDIAEGYSVSREKKESFPLTVTSAQKNPTAFYLCASSIQRSSNQPQHFGDGTRLSIL.

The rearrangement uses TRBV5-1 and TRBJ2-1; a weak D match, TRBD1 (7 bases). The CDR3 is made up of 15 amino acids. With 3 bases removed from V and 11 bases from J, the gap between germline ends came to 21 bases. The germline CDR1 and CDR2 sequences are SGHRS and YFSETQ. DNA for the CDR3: TGCGCCAGCAGCTACGGACAGGAGGGGGCCCCGAAGCAGTTCTTC. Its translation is CASSYGQEGAPKQFF.

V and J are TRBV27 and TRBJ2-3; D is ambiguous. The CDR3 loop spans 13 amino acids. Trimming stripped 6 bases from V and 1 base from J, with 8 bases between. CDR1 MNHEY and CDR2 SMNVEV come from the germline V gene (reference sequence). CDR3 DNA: TGTGCCAGCAGCGCCGGAGGCACAGATACGCAGTATTTT. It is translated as CASSAGGTDTQYF.

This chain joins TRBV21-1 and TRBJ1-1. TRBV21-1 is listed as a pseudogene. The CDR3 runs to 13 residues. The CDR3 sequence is CASTTRRGPGAFF. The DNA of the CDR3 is TGTGCCAGCACCACGAGGAGGGGCCCTGGAGCTTTCTTT.

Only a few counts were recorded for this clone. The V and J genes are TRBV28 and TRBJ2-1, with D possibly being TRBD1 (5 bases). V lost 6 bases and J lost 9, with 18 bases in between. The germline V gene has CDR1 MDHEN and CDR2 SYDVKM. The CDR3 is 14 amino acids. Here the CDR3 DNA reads TGTGCCAGCAGCCTACCTAGGGGCGCCGGTGAGCAGTTCTTC. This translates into CASSLPRGAGEQFF.